Listed below are T cell receptor beta chains from one sample, sequenced in a study of shared clonotypes between healthy human individuals. The protocol was immunoSEQ multiplex PCR, while the TCRdb copy is restricted to in-frame clones and leaves out a portion. This table has nearly 1,000,000 clones, over 75% appearing once. Sequenced material: memory CD4+ T cells sorted from blood. The receptors stem from a man aged 18 to 30 in good health. CDR3s include the opening cysteine and the closing phenylalanine or tryptophan. The order of the fields is J gene, D gene, V gene, clone size, CDR3 protein, CDR3 DNA. The D gene is left open where the match is weak. Clone sizes are given selectively: once, few, many, or a class where the clone is expanded.

J gene: TRBJ1-4; D gene: TRBD1; V gene: TRBV27; clone size: -; CDR3 protein: CASSGTGGEKLFF; CDR3 DNA: TGTGCCAGCAGCGGGACAGGGGGGGAAAAACTGTTTTTT
J gene: TRBJ2-5; D gene: -; V gene: TRBV25-1; clone size: few; CDR3 protein: CASSEVTAFQETQYF; CDR3 DNA: TGTGCCAGCAGTGAGGTGACAGCCTTCCAAGAGACCCAGTACTTC
J gene: TRBJ2-3; D gene: -; V gene: TRBV5-4; clone size: once; CDR3 protein: CASSLGLESTDTQYF; CDR3 DNA: TGTGCCAGCAGCTTGGGACTAGAAAGCACAGATACGCAGTATTTT
J gene: TRBJ2-7; D gene: -; V gene: TRBV25-1; clone size: -; CDR3 protein: CASSKIYEQYF; CDR3 DNA: TGTGCCAGCAGTAAGATCTACGAGCAGTACTTC
J gene: TRBJ1-1; D gene: -; V gene: TRBV11-3; clone size: -; CDR3 protein: CARGEMNTEAFF; CDR3 DNA: TGTGCCAGGGGGGAGATGAACACTGAAGCTTTCTTT
J gene: TRBJ1-2; D gene: TRBD1; V gene: TRBV19; clone size: -; CDR3 protein: CASSDPGQGIGGYTF; CDR3 DNA: TGTGCCAGTAGTGATCCGGGACAGGGGATAGGTGGCTACACCTTC
J gene: TRBJ1-3; D gene: -; V gene: TRBV5-6; clone size: -; CDR3 protein: CASSHRDYSGNTIYF; CDR3 DNA: TGTGCCAGCAGCCACCGAGACTACTCTGGAAACACCATATATTTT
J gene: TRBJ2-7; D gene: TRBD1; V gene: TRBV9; clone size: once; CDR3 protein: CASSAGDSPSYEQYF; CDR3 DNA: TGTGCCAGCAGCGCAGGGGACAGCCCTTCCTACGAGCAGTACTTC
J gene: TRBJ1-5; D gene: -; V gene: TRBV5-1; clone size: few; CDR3 protein: CASSKGRFQPQHF; CDR3 DNA: TGCGCCAGCAGCAAGGGACGGTTCCAGCCCCAGCATTTT
J gene: TRBJ2-7; D gene: TRBD1; V gene: TRBV30; clone size: once; CDR3 protein: CAWGTGTGYEQYF; CDR3 DNA: TGTGCCTGGGGGACAGGGACCGGGTACGAGCAGTACTTC
J gene: TRBJ2-7; D gene: -; V gene: TRBV7-9; clone size: -; CDR3 protein: CASSPGTYEQYF; CDR3 DNA: TGTGCCAGCAGCCCAGGAACCTACGAGCAGTACTTC
J gene: TRBJ2-3; D gene: TRBD1; V gene: TRBV15; clone size: -; CDR3 protein: CATSRAGTGGSDTQYF; CDR3 DNA: TGTGCCACCAGCAGAGCCGGGACAGGGGGGTCAGATACGCAGTATTTT
J gene: TRBJ2-2; D gene: -; V gene: TRBV14; clone size: -; CDR3 protein: CASSGQITGELFF; CDR3 DNA: TGTGCCAGCAGCGGACAGATCACCGGGGAGCTGTTTTTT
J gene: TRBJ2-5; D gene: -; V gene: TRBV5-1; clone size: -; CDR3 protein: CASSPNNKETQYF; CDR3 DNA: TGCGCCAGCAGCCCGAATAACAAAGAGACCCAGTACTTC
J gene: TRBJ1-2; D gene: TRBD1; V gene: TRBV5-1; clone size: few; CDR3 protein: CASSLAGQGADGYTF; CDR3 DNA: TGCGCCAGCAGCTTGGCGGGACAGGGGGCGGATGGCTACACCTTC
J gene: TRBJ1-1; D gene: -; V gene: TRBV18; clone size: -; CDR3 protein: CASSPGGDTEAFF; CDR3 DNA: TGTGCCAGCTCACCCGGGGGTGACACTGAAGCTTTCTTT
J gene: TRBJ2-7; D gene: -; V gene: TRBV28; clone size: few; CDR3 protein: CASSLSSGPRIEQYF; CDR3 DNA: TGTGCCAGCAGTTTATCCAGCGGACCCCGGATCGAGCAGTACTTC
J gene: TRBJ1-5; D gene: -; V gene: TRBV15; clone size: -; CDR3 protein: CATSRAEQALDIWPQHF; CDR3 DNA: TGTGCCACCAGCAGAGCCGAACAGGCCCTCGATATATGGCCCCAGCATTTT
J gene: TRBJ1-6; D gene: TRBD1; V gene: TRBV5-1; clone size: few; CDR3 protein: CASSLQPGQTNSPLHF; CDR3 DNA: TGCGCCAGCAGCCTGCAACCGGGACAGACAAATTCACCCCTCCACTTT
J gene: TRBJ1-6; D gene: TRBD1; V gene: TRBV30; clone size: -; CDR3 protein: CAWSAIGTGESPLHF; CDR3 DNA: TGTGCCTGGAGCGCGATCGGGACAGGGGAATCACCCCTCCACTTT
J gene: TRBJ1-4; D gene: TRBD1; V gene: TRBV29-1; clone size: -; CDR3 protein: CSVEEWDRGNEKLFF; CDR3 DNA: TGCAGCGTTGAAGAATGGGACAGGGGTAATGAAAAACTGTTTTTT
J gene: TRBJ2-5; D gene: -; V gene: TRBV7-2; clone size: -; CDR3 protein: CASSLPYQETQYF; CDR3 DNA: TGTGCCAGCAGCTTACCCTACCAAGAGACCCAGTACTTC
J gene: TRBJ1-1; D gene: TRBD1; V gene: TRBV5-4; clone size: -; CDR3 protein: CASSSGTGGTEAFF; CDR3 DNA: TGTGCCAGCAGTTCGGGGACAGGGGGTACTGAAGCTTTCTTT
J gene: TRBJ1-5; D gene: -; V gene: TRBV30; clone size: few; CDR3 protein: CAWRVQGWNQPQHF; CDR3 DNA: TGTGCCTGGAGGGTTCAGGGTTGGAATCAGCCCCAGCATTTT
J gene: TRBJ1-5; D gene: TRBD1; V gene: TRBV19; clone size: few; CDR3 protein: CASLFQGASNQPQHF; CDR3 DNA: TGTGCCAGTCTATTTCAGGGGGCTAGTAATCAGCCCCAGCATTTT
J gene: TRBJ2-5; D gene: -; V gene: TRBV5-1; clone size: -; CDR3 protein: CASSLSGNQETQYF; CDR3 DNA: TGCGCCAGCTCCCTGTCCGGGAACCAAGAGACCCAGTACTTC
J gene: TRBJ2-5; D gene: TRBD2; V gene: TRBV28; clone size: -; CDR3 protein: CASSLFGGALRETQYF; CDR3 DNA: TGTGCCAGCAGTTTATTCGGGGGGGCGTTGAGAGAGACCCAGTACTTC
J gene: TRBJ1-5; D gene: TRBD1; V gene: TRBV15; clone size: few; CDR3 protein: CATSRGTGGNSNQPQHF; CDR3 DNA: TGTGCCACCAGCAGAGGGACAGGGGGGAATAGCAATCAGCCCCAGCATTTT
J gene: TRBJ2-6; D gene: -; V gene: TRBV7-6; clone size: -; CDR3 protein: CASSKARAPANVLTF; CDR3 DNA: TGTGCCAGCAGCAAAGCCAGGGCACCGGCCAACGTCCTGACTTTC
J gene: TRBJ1-2; D gene: -; V gene: TRBV28; clone size: -; CDR3 protein: CASSFSRSNYGYTF; CDR3 DNA: TGTGCCAGCAGCTTTTCGCGCAGTAACTATGGCTACACCTTC
J gene: TRBJ2-2; D gene: -; V gene: TRBV15; clone size: -; CDR3 protein: CATSKSGADTGELFF; CDR3 DNA: TGTGCCACCAGCAAATCCGGGGCCGACACCGGGGAGCTGTTTTTT
J gene: TRBJ2-5; D gene: TRBD2; V gene: TRBV30; clone size: -; CDR3 protein: CAWSVSRTSGTLEQYF; CDR3 DNA: TGTGCCTGGAGTGTGTCTAGGACTAGCGGAACTTTAGAGCAGTACTTC
J gene: TRBJ2-5; D gene: -; V gene: TRBV28; clone size: -; CDR3 protein: CASSPSTGLPSQYF; CDR3 DNA: TGTGCCAGCAGTCCTTCGACAGGTCTCCCATCCCAGTACTTC
J gene: TRBJ2-1; D gene: -; V gene: TRBV28; clone size: -; CDR3 protein: CASSFRAWDEQFF; CDR3 DNA: TGTGCCAGCAGTTTTCGCGCATGGGATGAGCAGTTCTTC
J gene: TRBJ1-2; D gene: -; V gene: TRBV25-1; clone size: -; CDR3 protein: CASSQLMGHHGYTF; CDR3 DNA: TGTGCCAGCAGTCAGCTCATGGGACACCATGGCTACACCTTC
J gene: TRBJ1-1; D gene: TRBD1; V gene: TRBV11-2; clone size: -; CDR3 protein: CASSLATSQGRRMGAFF; CDR3 DNA: TGTGCCAGCAGCTTAGCCACCTCACAGGGGCGCCGTATGGGAGCTTTCTTT
J gene: TRBJ1-5; D gene: -; V gene: TRBV5-8; clone size: few; CDR3 protein: CASSRRPSRPQHF; CDR3 DNA: TGTGCCAGCAGCCGGAGACCGAGCAGACCCCAGCATTTT
J gene: TRBJ2-1; D gene: -; V gene: TRBV7-9; clone size: -; CDR3 protein: CASSLVLGNEQFF; CDR3 DNA: TGTGCCAGCAGCTTAGTGTTGGGAAATGAGCAGTTCTTC
J gene: TRBJ1-6; D gene: -; V gene: TRBV7-9; clone size: -; CDR3 protein: CASSFRQGNYNSPLHF; CDR3 DNA: TGTGCCAGCAGCTTCCGTCAGGGGAACTATAATTCACCCCTCCACTTT
J gene: TRBJ1-3; D gene: -; V gene: TRBV9; clone size: -; CDR3 protein: CASSAGSGNTIYF; CDR3 DNA: TGTGCCAGCAGTGCAGGCTCTGGAAACACCATATATTTT
J gene: TRBJ2-2; D gene: -; V gene: TRBV6-5; clone size: -; CDR3 protein: CASSSRDGDTGELFF; CDR3 DNA: TGTGCCAGCAGTTCTAGGGACGGGGACACCGGGGAGCTGTTTTTT
J gene: TRBJ2-5; D gene: -; V gene: TRBV6-6; clone size: -; CDR3 protein: CASRLGETQYF; CDR3 DNA: TGTGCCAGCAGGCTAGGGGAGACCCAGTACTTC